These T cell receptor beta chains were read from a single sample in a study of T cell responses to AZD1222 COVID-19 vaccine. Clones were sequenced by immunoSEQ multiplex PCR, and TCRdb holds only the in-frame ones, with some missing. The data contain over 200,000 clones, less than 95% of them seen just once; the ten biggest clones take up approximately 1.5%. Sequenced here: peripheral blood, sampled 28 days after the second dose of the MenACWY control vaccine. Receptor source: an adult who received the MenACWY meningococcal vaccine as a control. Both conserved end residues are part of each CDR3. A D gene is named only where the DNA matches it firmly. A clone size is listed for some rows: how often the clone was seen (once, few, many), or a class if it is expanded.

once	TRBV7-9	-	TRBJ2-7	CASSLASGEQYF	TGTGCCAGCAGCTTAGCTTCCGGGGAGCAGTACTTC
-	TRBV30	-	TRBJ2-1	CAWTPRDNEQFF	TGTGCCTGGACCCCCCGGGACAATGAGCAGTTCTTC
-	TRBV5-6	-	TRBJ2-2	CASSLVGRNTGELFF	TGTGCCAGCAGCTTGGTGGGCAGGAACACCGGGGAGCTGTTTTTT
once	TRBV5-1	-	TRBJ2-3	CASSFLAGQITDTQYF	TGCGCCAGCAGCTTTCTCGCGGGACAGATCACAGATACGCAGTATTTT
-	TRBV5-3	-	TRBJ1-2	CARIRSPNYGYTF	TGTGCCAGAATCCGGTCACCTAACTATGGCTACACCTTC
once	TRBV28	TRBD1	TRBJ1-5	CASSRQGVNPQHF	TGTGCCAGCAGTAGACAGGGGGTAAATCCCCAGCATTTT
-	TRBV2	-	TRBJ1-3	CASQGPGADGNTIYF	TGTGCCAGCCAGGGGCCGGGGGCGGACGGAAACACCATATATTTT
-	TRBV5-6	-	TRBJ1-4	CASSAWRGWRLFF	TGTGCCAGCAGCGCCTGGCGGGGATGGAGACTGTTTTTT
-	TRBV7-2	-	TRBJ1-2	CASSGGVANYGYTF	TGTGCCAGCAGCGGGGGGGTAGCTAACTATGGCTACACCTTC
-	TRBV9	TRBD2	TRBJ2-2	CASRSTSGSPGELFF	TGTGCCAGCAGATCGACTAGCGGGAGTCCCGGGGAGCTGTTTTTT
-	TRBV28	TRBD2	TRBJ2-3	CASSSGTSGDTDTQYF	TGTGCCAGCAGTAGCGGGACTAGCGGCGACACAGATACGCAGTATTTT
-	TRBV6-6	-	TRBJ2-3	CASSSKDTQYF	TGTGCCAGCAGTTCGAAAGATACGCAGTATTTT
-	TRBV7-8	-	TRBJ2-5	CASSLQETQYF	TGTGCCAGCAGCCTGCAAGAGACCCAGTACTTC
-	TRBV5-1	TRBD2	TRBJ2-1	CASSLAGTSGGLNNEQFF	TGCGCCAGCAGCTTGGCCGGGACTAGCGGGGGCCTTAACAATGAGCAGTTCTTC
-	TRBV19	-	TRBJ2-7	CASTPRWVASLPGYEQYF	TGTGCCAGTACCCCTCGTTGGGTAGCTTCACTACCAGGCTACGAGCAGTACTTC
-	TRBV7-9	-	TRBJ2-2	CASSFPDRSPNTGELFF	TGTGCCAGCAGCTTCCCGGATCGGTCCCCGAACACCGGGGAGCTGTTTTTT
-	TRBV5-1	-	TRBJ2-6	CASSPGGGPRSGANVLTF	TGCGCCAGCAGCCCAGGGGGGGGGCCCCGGTCTGGGGCCAACGTCCTGACTTTC
-	TRBV28	-	TRBJ1-4	CASSLSPHMPFF	TGTGCCAGCAGTTTATCGCCCCACATGCCGTTTTTT
-	TRBV28	-	TRBJ1-2	CASSARDTGYTF	TGTGCCAGCAGCGCCCGGGACACAGGCTACACCTTC
-	TRBV4-2	-	TRBJ2-3	CASSQGSSGTDTQYF	TGTGCCAGCAGCCAAGGCTCTAGCGGCACAGATACGCAGTATTTT
once	TRBV21-1	-	TRBJ1-6	CASSKGHLF	TGTGCCAGCAGCAAGGGACACCTTTTT
-	TRBV2	TRBD2	TRBJ2-3	CATAEREQYF	TGTGCCACGGCAGAGCGGGAGCAGTATTTT
-	TRBV5-4	-	TRBJ2-3	CASSLGVPDTQYF	TGTGCCAGCAGCTTGGGGGTCCCAGATACGCAGTATTTT
-	TRBV27	-	TRBJ1-3	CASSFLPQGTGNTIYF	TGTGCCAGCAGTTTCCTCCCGCAGGGTACTGGAAACACCATATATTTT
-	TRBV27	TRBD1	TRBJ1-6	CASSLTGVYNSPLHF	TGTGCCAGCAGTCTGACAGGGGTCTATAATTCACCCCTCCACTTT
-	TRBV4-2	-	TRBJ2-1	CASSQETGLNEQFF	TGTGCCAGCAGCCAAGAAACGGGGCTAAATGAGCAGTTCTTC
once	TRBV11-3	-	TRBJ2-7	CASSLVGSGPSYEQYF	TGTGCCAGCAGCTTAGTGGGTAGCGGACCTTCCTACGAGCAGTACTTC
once	TRBV30	-	TRBJ1-1	CAWSPLGMAEAFF	TGTGCCTGGAGCCCCCTGGGAATGGCTGAAGCTTTCTTT
-	TRBV3-1/TRBV3-2	TRBD1	TRBJ2-5	CASSQGTGTPQYF	TGTGCCAGCAGCCAAGGGACAGGGACTCCCCAGTACTTC
once	TRBV7-9	-	TRBJ2-7	CASRQGQRYEQYF	TGTGCCAGCAGACAAGGACAGCGCTACGAGCAGTACTTC
-	TRBV9	TRBD2	TRBJ2-3	CASSVGGGGSPDTQYF	TGTGCCAGCAGCGTAGGTGGGGGAGGGTCCCCAGATACGCAGTATTTT
-	TRBV18	-	TRBJ2-1	CASSPQGKNNEQFF	TGTGCCAGCTCACCACAGGGTAAGAACAATGAGCAGTTCTTC
once	TRBV7-3	-	TRBJ2-2	CASSVSGAGELFF	TGTGCCAGCAGCGTATCGGGCGCCGGGGAGCTGTTTTTT
-	TRBV5-1	-	TRBJ2-7	CASSLGGVHEQYF	TGCGCCAGCAGCTTGGGCGGGGTCCACGAGCAGTACTTC
-	TRBV5-1	-	TRBJ1-1	CASSQSLNTGSTEAFF	TGCGCCAGCAGCCAGAGTCTTAATACAGGGAGCACTGAAGCTTTCTTT
-	TRBV5-1	-	TRBJ2-1	CASSLNENNEQFF	TGCGCCAGCAGCTTGAACGAGAACAATGAGCAGTTCTTC
-	TRBV19	-	TRBJ1-2	CASSIQTAGDGYTF	TGTGCCAGTAGTATACAGACAGCCGGGGATGGCTACACCTTC
-	TRBV28	TRBD1	TRBJ2-7	CASRDSNSYEQYF	TGTGCCAGCCGGGACAGTAACTCCTACGAGCAGTACTTC
-	TRBV7-2	-	TRBJ1-1	CASSHPLGNTEAFF	TGTGCCAGCAGTCACCCTTTAGGTAACACTGAAGCTTTCTTT
-	TRBV7-3	-	TRBJ1-2	CASSPGGGSDGYTF	TGTGCCAGCAGCCCCGGGGGGGGATCGGATGGCTACACCTTC
-	TRBV29-1	-	TRBJ2-7	CSVEARVGSYEQYF	TGCAGCGTTGAAGCCAGGGTGGGATCCTACGAGCAGTACTTC